This T cell receptor (beta chain) was identified in a study of blood T cell repertoires in COVID-19. Study summary: The United States, Italy and Spain were the sources of the acute and convalescent COVID-19 samples. The cDNA or gDNA used as material had been derived from T cells, B-cell-depleted T cells, or PBMCs.

This clone showed up just once. Germline values: CDR1 SGHRS, CDR2 YFSETQ. J gave up 4 bases and V 3 bases, and 2 bases lay outside the gene matches. The CDR3 extends over 14 amino acids. Original processing notes: By means of reference gene primer amplification, nucleated cell counts were estimated. Clones were read by immunoSEQ multiplex PCR, and TCRdb kept only the in-frame ones, dropping some. The V and J calls and clone size come from that table; D and trimming were worked out from the DNA. Of some 20,000 clones listed, more than 85% were seen once; the top ten hold approximately 7.5%. This clonotype originated in a woman aged 55-69 years with active COVID-19. The gene calls are TRBV5-1 and TRBJ2-2; 8 positions match TRBD1. Sequencing was performed on peripheral blood. The CDR3 region is CASSSDRVTGELFF. The CDR3 DNA reads as TGCGCCAGCAGCTCGGACAGGGTCACCGGGGAGCTGTTTTTT.